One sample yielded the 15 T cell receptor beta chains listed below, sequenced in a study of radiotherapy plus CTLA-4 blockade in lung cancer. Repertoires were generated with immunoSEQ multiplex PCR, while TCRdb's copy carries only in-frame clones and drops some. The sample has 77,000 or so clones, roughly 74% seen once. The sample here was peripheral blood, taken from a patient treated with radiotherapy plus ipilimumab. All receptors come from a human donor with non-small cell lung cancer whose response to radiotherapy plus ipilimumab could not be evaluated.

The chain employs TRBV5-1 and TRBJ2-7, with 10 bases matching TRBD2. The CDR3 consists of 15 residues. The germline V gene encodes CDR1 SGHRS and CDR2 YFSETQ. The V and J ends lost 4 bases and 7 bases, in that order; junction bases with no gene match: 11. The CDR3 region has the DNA TGCGCCAGCAGCCCCCTTGGGACTAGCGCCCAAGAGCAGTACTTC. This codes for CASSPLGTSAQEQYF.

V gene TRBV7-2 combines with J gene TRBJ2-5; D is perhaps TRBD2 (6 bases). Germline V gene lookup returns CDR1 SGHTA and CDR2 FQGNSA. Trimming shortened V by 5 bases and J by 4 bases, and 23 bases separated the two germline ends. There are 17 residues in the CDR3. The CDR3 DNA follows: TGTGCCAGCAGCCGGCGGGGCAGCGGGTGGGGACCAGAGACCCAGTACTTC. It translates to CASSRRGSGWGPETQYF.

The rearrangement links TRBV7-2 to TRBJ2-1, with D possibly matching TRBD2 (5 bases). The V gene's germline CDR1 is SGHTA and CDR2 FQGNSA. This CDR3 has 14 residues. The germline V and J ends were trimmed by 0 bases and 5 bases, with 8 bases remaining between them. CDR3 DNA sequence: TGTGCCAGCAGCTTAGCGCTAGCAGACAATGAGCAGTTCTTC. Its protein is CASSLALADNEQFF.

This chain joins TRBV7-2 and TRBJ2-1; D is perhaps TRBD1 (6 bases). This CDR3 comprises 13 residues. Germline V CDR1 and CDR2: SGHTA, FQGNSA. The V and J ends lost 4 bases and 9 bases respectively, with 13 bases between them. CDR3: CASSSIQGIEQFF. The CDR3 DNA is TGTGCCAGCAGCTCCATACAGGGAATTGAGCAGTTCTTC.

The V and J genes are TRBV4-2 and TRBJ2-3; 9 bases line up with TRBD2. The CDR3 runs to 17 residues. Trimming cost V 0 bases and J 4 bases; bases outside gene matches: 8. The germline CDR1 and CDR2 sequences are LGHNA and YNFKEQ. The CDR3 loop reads CASSQERGGQSPDTQYF. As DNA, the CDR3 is TGTGCCAGCAGCCAAGAGCGGGGGGGCCAGTCCCCAGATACGCAGTATTTT.

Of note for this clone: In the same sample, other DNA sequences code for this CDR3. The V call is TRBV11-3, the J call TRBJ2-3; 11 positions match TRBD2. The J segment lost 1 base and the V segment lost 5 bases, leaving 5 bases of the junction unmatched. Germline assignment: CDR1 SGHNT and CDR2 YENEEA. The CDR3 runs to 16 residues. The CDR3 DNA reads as TGTGCCAGCAGCCCTGGGACTAGCGGACGCACAGATACGCAGTATTTT. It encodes CASSPGTSGRTDTQYF.

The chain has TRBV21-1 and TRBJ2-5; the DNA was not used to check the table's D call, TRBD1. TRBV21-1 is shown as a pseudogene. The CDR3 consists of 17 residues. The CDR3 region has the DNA TGTGCCAGCAGCAAAGCGCCCCAAGGGACAGCTCAAGAGACCCAGTACTTC. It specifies CASSKAPQGTAQETQYF.

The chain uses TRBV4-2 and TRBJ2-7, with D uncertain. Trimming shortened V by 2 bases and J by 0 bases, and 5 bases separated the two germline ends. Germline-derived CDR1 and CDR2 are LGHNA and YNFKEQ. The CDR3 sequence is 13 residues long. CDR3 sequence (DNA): TGTGCCAGCAGCCAACCATCCTCCTACGAGCAGTACTTC. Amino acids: CASSQPSSYEQYF.

CDR3 residues: CASSLGLAGVGTGELFF. As DNA, the CDR3 is TGTGCCAGCAGCTTAGGACTAGCGGGAGTAGGTACCGGGGAGCTGTTTTTT. V is TRBV7-3 and J is TRBJ2-2, with 13 bases identical to TRBD2. Germline lookup yields CDR1 SGHTA and CDR2 FQGTGA. V lost 2 bases and J lost 5; bases outside the gene matches: 5. The CDR3 has 17 amino acids.

CDR3 loop: CASSPGMGASEKLFF. The CDR3 DNA reads as TGCGCCAGCAGCCCCGGGATGGGCGCCTCGGAAAAACTGTTTTTT. The chain joins TRBV5-1 to TRBJ1-4; D is ambiguous. The V and J ends lost 4 bases and 8 bases respectively, with 18 bases between them. CDR3 length: 15 residues. Germline V CDR1 and CDR2: SGHRS, YFSETQ.

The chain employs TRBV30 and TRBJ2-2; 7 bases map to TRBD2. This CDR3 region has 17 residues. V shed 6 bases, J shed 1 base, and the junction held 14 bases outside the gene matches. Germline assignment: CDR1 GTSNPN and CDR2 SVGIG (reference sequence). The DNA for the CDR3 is TGTGCCTGCCTAGGACTAGACAGTTTGTTGAACACCGGGGAGCTGTTTTTT. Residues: CACLGLDSLLNTGELFF.

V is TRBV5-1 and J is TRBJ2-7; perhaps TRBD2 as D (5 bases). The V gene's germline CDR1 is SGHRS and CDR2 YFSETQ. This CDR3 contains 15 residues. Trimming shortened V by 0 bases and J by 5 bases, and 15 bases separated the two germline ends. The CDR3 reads CASSLAQASGNEQYF. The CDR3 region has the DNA TGCGCCAGCAGCTTGGCCCAGGCGTCCGGGAACGAGCAGTACTTC.

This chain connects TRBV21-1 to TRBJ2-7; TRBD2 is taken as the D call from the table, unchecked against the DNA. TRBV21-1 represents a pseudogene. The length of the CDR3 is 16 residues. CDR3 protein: CASSTLRDYRSYEQYF. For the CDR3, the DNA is TGTGCCAGCAGCACTCTACGGGACTACCGCTCCTACGAGCAGTACTTC.

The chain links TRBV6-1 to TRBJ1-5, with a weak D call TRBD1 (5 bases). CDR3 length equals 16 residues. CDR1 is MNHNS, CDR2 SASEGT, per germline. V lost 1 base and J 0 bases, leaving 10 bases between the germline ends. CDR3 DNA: TGTGCCAGCAGTGAAGGTGGGGGGTATAGCAATCAGCCCCAGCATTTT. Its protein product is CASSEGGGYSNQPQHF.

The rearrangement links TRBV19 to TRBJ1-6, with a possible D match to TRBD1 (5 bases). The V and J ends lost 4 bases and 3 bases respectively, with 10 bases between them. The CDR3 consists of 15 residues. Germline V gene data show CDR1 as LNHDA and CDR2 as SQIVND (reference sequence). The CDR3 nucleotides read TGTGCCAGTAGTACAGACAGTCGCTATAATTCACCCCTCCACTTT. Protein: CASSTDSRYNSPLHF.